This TCR beta chain emerged from a study of early T cells in non-severe SARS-CoV-2 infection. Overall study context: Bulk RNA isolated from unsorted whole blood underwent sequencing; chains were not paired. Study observations and caveats: VDJdb-based annotation leaned toward anti-spike CD8 responses and missed private and CD4 specificities.

By share, this clonotype ranks as medium-sized. Its antigen is not identified. Molecules of cDNA were individually given unique molecular identifiers that were attached to them. MiXCR, applied by TCRdb to the 5' RACE reads, yields one record per CDR3 protein. The data hold about 25,000 distinct CDR3 sequences, with about 4.8% observed a single time. Input material: whole blood. The source of this sequence is an adult who was a healthcare worker with PCR-confirmed SARS-CoV-2 infection or an uninfected control (not recorded which).

In nucleotides, the CDR3 is TGTGCCAGCAGCTTCGGATGGACCGGGGAGCTGTTTTTT. Encoded protein: CASSFGWTGELFF. This chain joins TRBV7-2 and TRBJ2-2; no firm D call. Deletions cut 3 bases from V and 5 bases from J, with 7 bases between. There are 13 residues in the CDR3. Looked up from germline, CDR1 is SGHTA and CDR2 is FQGNSA.